The clone carrying this T cell receptor beta chain came up a few times. What it binds is unknown. What was sequenced were expressed TCRB transcripts, since all of the isolated RNA had been reverse transcribed. Method: immunoSEQ multiplex PCR; TCRdb's copy keeps in-frame clones and lacks some. This table has 120,000 or so clones, 15% to 20% appearing once. The CDR3 extends over 12 amino acids. Germline CDR1 and CDR2: GTSNPN and SVGIG (reference sequence). Trimming cost V 8 bases and J 2 bases, with 11 bases left between them. This record comes from a study of beta chain features in type 1 diabetes. Study-level results: TCRB repertoires of naive, central memory and Treg cells appeared more similar among patients than among healthy donors. Whatever favoring of shorter templates PCR might show would apply equally to patients and controls. Researchers report that Type 1 diabetes patients had moderately but significantly shorter TCRB CDR3s across all four CD4+ subsets.

The material sequenced was central memory CD4+ T cells from blood. This clonotype was obtained from a man in his late teens or twenties with type 1 diabetes. The chain combines TRBV30 with TRBJ2-3; maybe TRBD1 (7 bases). The CDR3 spells CAQGGVTDTQYF. The CDR3 bases are TGTGCCCAGGGGGGCGTCACAGATACGCAGTATTTT. The variable domain in full, completed from reference TRBV30 and TRBJ2-3, reads SQTIHQWPATLVQPVGSPLSLECTVEGTSNPNLYWYRQAAGRGLQLLFYSVGIGQISSEVPQNLSASRPQDRQFILSSKKLLLSDSGFYLCAQGGVTDTQYFGPGTRLTVL.